These T cell receptor beta chains were read from a single sample in a study of blood T cell repertoires in COVID-19. Using immunoSEQ multiplex PCR, the repertoire was profiled, and TCRdb retains in-frame clones only, with some absent. This sample carries 150,000 to 200,000 clones, roughly 86% of them seen once, and the ten largest clones take roughly 7%. Input material: peripheral blood. The receptors were gathered from a man over 45 with active or convalescent COVID-19. CDR3s include the opening cysteine and the closing phenylalanine or tryptophan. A D gene is named only where the DNA matches it firmly. For some rows the clone size is stated as once, few or many, or as a class when expanded; others skip it.

clone size,D gene,CDR3 length,J gene,V gene,CDR3 DNA,CDR3 protein
once,.,12,TRBJ1-5,TRBV10-3,TGTGCCATCAGTGCAAGCAATCAGCCCCAGCATTTT,CAISASNQPQHF
.,.,15,TRBJ1-3,TRBV27,TGTGCCAGCAAGAAACAGGGTTACGGTGGAAACACCATATATTTT,CASKKQGYGGNTIYF
.,.,14,TRBJ1-5,TRBV3-1/TRBV3-2,TGTGCCAGCAGCCAAACTTACTACAATCAGCCCCAGCATTTT,CASSQTYYNQPQHF
.,.,15,TRBJ1-2,TRBV5-1,TGCGCCAGCAGCTTTTCAGGGCCAACTAACTATGGCTACACCTTC,CASSFSGPTNYGYTF
.,TRBD2,16,TRBJ2-1,TRBV9,TGTGCCAGCAGCGACGGACTATCTAGCGGGGGGTATGAGCAGTTCTTC,CASSDGLSSGGYEQFF
.,.,17,TRBJ1-1,TRBV21-1,TGTGCCAGCAGCAAAGAGGCAGGGCAGAGACATACCGTTGAAGCTTTCTTT,CASSKEAGQRHTVEAFF
.,.,15,TRBJ2-6,TRBV4-1,TGCGCCAGCAGCCAACAGGGTCCTGGGGCCAACGTCCTGACTTTC,CASSQQGPGANVLTF
.,.,14,TRBJ2-1,TRBV24-1,TGTGCCACCAGTGATTTTGGGACTTACAATGAGCAGTTCTTC,CATSDFGTYNEQFF
.,TRBD2,16,TRBJ2-7,TRBV5-4,TGTGCCAGCAGCTCGGGAGGCGGGGGGGCCCCCTACGAGCAGTACTTC,CASSSGGGGAPYEQYF
.,TRBD1,19,TRBJ1-3,TRBV4-2,TGTGCCAGCACCAAACAGTCCGGGACAGGAATGGGGTCTGGAAACACCATATATTTT,CASTKQSGTGMGSGNTIYF
.,TRBD1,14,TRBJ2-7,TRBV5-1,TGCGCCAGCAGCCGTACAGGGGACTCCTACGAGCAGTACTTC,CASSRTGDSYEQYF
.,TRBD2,17,TRBJ2-7,TRBV6-1,TGTGCCAGCAGTGAGCGGGAGGTCTATCTTGGGTCCTACGAGCAGTACTTC,CASSEREVYLGSYEQYF
.,.,14,TRBJ2-7,TRBV10-3,TGTGCCACTCGGGGGGCGGGAGATTCGTACGAGCAGTACTTC,CATRGAGDSYEQYF
.,.,13,TRBJ2-1,TRBV12-3/TRBV12-4,TGTGCCAGCAGTCCGCACCTAGCCGTTGAGCAGTTCTTC,CASSPHLAVEQFF
once,.,14,TRBJ2-3,TRBV14,TGTGCCAGCACTGACAGGTTAAGGACAGATACGCAGTATTTT,CASTDRLRTDTQYF
.,TRBD1,16,TRBJ2-7,TRBV15,TGTGCCACCAGCAGAGGGGGGACAGCCGTCTCCTACGAGCAGTACTTC,CATSRGGTAVSYEQYF
.,.,12,TRBJ2-3,TRBV12-3/TRBV12-4,TGTGCCAGCACCAGAAACGGGAATACGCAGTATTTT,CASTRNGNTQYF
.,TRBD1,19,TRBJ1-5,TRBV19,TGTGCCAGTAGTATAGGTTTGGGGACAGGGGTCGGCAACATTCAGCCCCAGCATTTT,CASSIGLGTGVGNIQPQHF
once,.,13,TRBJ2-2,TRBV18,TGTGCCAGCTCCCAATTCATCACCGGGGAGCTGTTTTTT,CASSQFITGELFF
.,TRBD1,15,TRBJ2-1,TRBV6-2/TRBV6-3,TGTGCCAGCAGTCTACAGGGGGGCTCCTACAATGAGCAGTTCTTC,CASSLQGGSYNEQFF
.,.,15,TRBJ2-7,TRBV30,TGTGCCTGGAGTAATAAGGACAGGGAGGGGTACGAGCAGTACTTC,CAWSNKDREGYEQYF
few,TRBD1,15,TRBJ1-4,TRBV2,TGTGCCAGCAGCGAAAACAGGGGGACTAATGAAAAACTGTTTTTT,CASSENRGTNEKLFF
.,.,13,TRBJ2-7,TRBV6-5,TGTGCCAGCAGTTACTTAAGGGGATACGAGCAGTACTTC,CASSYLRGYEQYF
once,.,19,TRBJ2-1,TRBV6-4,TGTGCCAGCAGTGAGGCCCCCTTTTCCGGGAAGCTCTCCTACAATGAGCAGTTCTTC,CASSEAPFSGKLSYNEQFF
.,TRBD1,13,TRBJ1-3,TRBV7-3,TGTGCCAGACAGGGGCGCGGTGGAAACACCATATATTTT,CARQGRGGNTIYF
once,.,14,TRBJ2-1,TRBV4-3,TGCGCCAGCAGCCAGGAGCGACCCCTCGATGAGCAGTTCTTC,CASSQERPLDEQFF
.,.,13,TRBJ1-6,TRBV5-1,TGCGCCAGCAGCTTGGTTAGGGGGTCACCCCTCCACTTT,CASSLVRGSPLHF
once,.,15,TRBJ2-7,TRBV19,TGTGCCAGTAGTATAAACAGGGCAGGGAAATACGAGCAGTACTTC,CASSINRAGKYEQYF
.,TRBD2,16,TRBJ2-1,TRBV7-6,TGTGCCAGCAGCCTTGGACTAGCGGGAGGTGTCCATGAGCAGTTCTTC,CASSLGLAGGVHEQFF
.,.,14,TRBJ1-6,TRBV9,TGTGCCAGCAGCGAGACAGCGAATAATTCACCCCTCCACTTT,CASSETANNSPLHF
once,.,15,TRBJ1-2,TRBV5-1,TGCGCCAGCAGCTTGGCCTCAGGGGCCTCGGGTGGCTACACCTTC,CASSLASGASGGYTF
.,.,14,TRBJ1-5,TRBV19,TGTGCCAGTAGTACCCACAGGGAGCCTCAGCCCCAGCATTTT,CASSTHREPQPQHF
.,.,13,TRBJ1-5,TRBV4-2,TGTGCCAGCAGCTTGACAGTGAATCAGCCCCAGCATTTT,CASSLTVNQPQHF
once,TRBD2,17,TRBJ2-5,TRBV15,TGTGCCACCAGCAGAGATATAGCGGGAGGGCTTCAAGAGACCCAGTACTTC,CATSRDIAGGLQETQYF
few,TRBD1,15,TRBJ1-4,TRBV5-1,TGCGCCAGCAGCTTGAGTGGACAGGGGAACGAAAAACTGTTTTTT,CASSLSGQGNEKLFF
.,TRBD1,15,TRBJ1-3,TRBV2,TGTGCCAGCAGGCAACAGGGGGCAACTGGAAACACCATATATTTT,CASRQQGATGNTIYF
.,.,11,TRBJ2-3,TRBV10-3,TGTGCCAGCTCTACCACAGATACGCAGTATTTT,CASSTTDTQYF
.,.,15,TRBJ1-5,TRBV9,TGTGCCAGCAGCGTAGGTTCAGGATACAATCAGCCCCAGCATTTT,CASSVGSGYNQPQHF
.,.,16,TRBJ1-5,TRBV28,TGTGCCAGCAGTTTAAAGTTAGGACAGAACAATCAGCCCCAGCATTTT,CASSLKLGQNNQPQHF
.,.,13,TRBJ1-4,TRBV2,TGTGCCAGCAGTGAACCGGGGGAGGAAAAACTGTTTTTT,CASSEPGEEKLFF
.,.,13,TRBJ2-7,TRBV11-3,TGTGCCAGCAGCTTGGCCAGGGGCACCGAGCAGTACTTC,CASSLARGTEQYF
once,TRBD2,16,TRBJ2-1,TRBV6-5,TGTGCCAGCAGTTACTCAACGGGAGGGCCGTACAATGAGCAGTTCTTC,CASSYSTGGPYNEQFF
.,.,17,TRBJ2-3,TRBV11-3,TGTGCCAGCAGCTTAACCCCGGACAGATTTAGCACAGATACGCAGTATTTT,CASSLTPDRFSTDTQYF
.,TRBD1,16,TRBJ2-3,TRBV5-5,TGTGCCAGCAGCACCGGGACAGCGCTTCCCACAGATACGCAGTATTTT,CASSTGTALPTDTQYF
.,TRBD2,17,TRBJ2-1,TRBV27,TGTGCCAGCAGTTTCACGCAGACTAGCGGGAGTAGGTATGAGCAGTTCTTC,CASSFTQTSGSRYEQFF
.,.,14,TRBJ2-3,TRBV4-2,TGTGCCAGCAGCACACACACAAGCACAGATACGCAGTATTTT,CASSTHTSTDTQYF
.,TRBD1,14,TRBJ2-7,TRBV4-2,TGTGCCAGCAGCCAGGCGGGACAGGGGAACGAGCAGTACTTC,CASSQAGQGNEQYF